This TCR beta chain originates from a study of Ad26.COV2.S vaccination and SARS-CoV-2 variants. Study overall: The trial was COV1001 and the donor's arm was Ad26.COV2.S. Doses of Ad26.COV2.S were injected into muscle once or twice, 56 days apart.

Germline V gene lookup returns CDR1 ENHRY and CDR2 SYGVKD. With 4 bases removed from V and 2 bases from J, the gap between germline ends came to 12 bases. The CDR3 loop spans 14 amino acids. Produced via immunoSEQ multiplex PCR; TCRdb's table is partial and in-frame only. The sample yields 350,000 to 400,000 clones, 88% seen once. Noted treatment: 19 received Ad26.COV2.S at low or high dose, single or two shots; about five received placebo; per-sample allocation not given. Day 63 following the first vaccine or placebo injection was when the samples were taken. The clonotype originates from a person between 18 and 65 years old who received the Ad26.COV2.S COVID-19 vaccine or a placebo. Specimen: peripheral blood, collected in a trial of Ad26.COV2.S vaccine versus placebo. The J gene is TRBJ2-7, the V gene TRBV10-3; D may match TRBD1 or TRBD2 (5 bases each). CDR3 DNA sequence: TGTGCCATCAGTGTGGGGGTTCCTCCCTACGAGCAGTACTTC. It translates to CAISVGVPPYEQYF.